These 7 T cell receptor beta chains were sequenced from one sample in a study of radiotherapy plus CTLA-4 blockade in lung cancer. Assay used: immunoSEQ multiplex PCR; TCRdb lists only in-frame clones, some missing. This sample has 80,000 to 100,000 clones; 65% to 85% occur once, and the top ten carry approximately 3%. Sequences were derived from peripheral blood, sampled from a patient treated with radiotherapy plus ipilimumab. These receptors originate from a human donor with non-small cell lung cancer who had a partial response to radiotherapy plus ipilimumab. Some clones in this sample may be carry-over from other donors' samples.

This chain joins TRBV5-1 and TRBJ2-2, with D tentatively TRBD1 (5 bases). Trimming removed 3 bases at V and 0 bases at J, with 9 bases between. Germline loops: CDR1 SGHRS, CDR2 YFSETQ. There are 15 residues in the CDR3. In DNA, the CDR3 is TGCGCCAGCAGCTCGACAGACGCGAACACCGGGGAGCTGTTTTTT. As protein: CASSSTDANTGELFF.

The chain links TRBV29-1 to TRBJ1-5; no clear D. The CDR3 runs 14 residues. The ends were cut back, 7 bases at V and 0 bases at J, with 13 bases in the middle. Germline CDR1 is SQVTM and CDR2 is ANQGSEA. CDR3 nucleotides: TGCAGCGCACTGTTCGGTGATAGCAATCAGCCCCAGCATTTT. Translated, it gives CSALFGDSNQPQHF.

This chain joins TRBV29-1 and TRBJ2-1; the match to TRBD1 covers 9 bases. V lost 3 bases and J lost 4; bases outside the gene matches: 1. Germline V gives CDR1 SQVTM, CDR2 ANQGSEA. The CDR3 has 13 residues. The chain's CDR3 is CSVETGGYNEQFF. In nucleotides, the CDR3 is TGCAGCGTTGAGACAGGGGGGTACAATGAGCAGTTCTTC.

This clone is a singleton in its sample. At one end, the junction sequence differs from germline, possibly due to a read error. CDR3 DNA sequence: TGTGCCAGCACCTTAGGATCGACATCTGTCTACGAGCAGTACTTC. Its translation is CASTLGSTSVYEQYF. This chain links TRBV7-8 with TRBJ2-7; D ambiguous. In germline, CDR1 is SGHVS, CDR2 FQNEAQ. This CDR3 has 15 residues.

The V call is TRBV7-6, the J call TRBJ1-1, with unresolved D. Trimming cost V 5 bases and J 7 bases, with 14 bases left between them. CDR1 and CDR2 (germline): SGHVS, FNYEAQ. CDR3 length: 13 residues. CDR3 amino acids: CASSRLPDSEAFF. CDR3 coding DNA: TGTGCCAGCAGCCGCCTGCCCGATAGTGAAGCTTTCTTT.

The chain recombines TRBV18 with TRBJ2-5; possibly TRBD2 for D (7 bases). The CDR3 contains 14 residues. Trimming pared 3 bases from V and 4 bases from J, leaving 12 bases between. CDR1 is KGHSH and CDR2 is LQKENI in the germline V gene. The CDR3 bases are TGTGCCAGCTCACCGAATGGGGGGGCAGAGACCCAGTACTTC. Translation gives CASSPNGGAETQYF.

The chain recombines TRBV6-1 with TRBJ2-7, with 7 bases that match TRBD1. The CDR3 loop spans 13 amino acids. After removal of 8 bases from V and 5 bases from J, the junction contained 9 bases not matched to a gene. The germline V gene has CDR1 MNHNS and CDR2 SASEGT. The CDR3 DNA reads as TGTGCCAGCCTTGACAGGGCGTGGGACGAGCAGTACTTC. Translated, it gives CASLDRAWDEQYF.